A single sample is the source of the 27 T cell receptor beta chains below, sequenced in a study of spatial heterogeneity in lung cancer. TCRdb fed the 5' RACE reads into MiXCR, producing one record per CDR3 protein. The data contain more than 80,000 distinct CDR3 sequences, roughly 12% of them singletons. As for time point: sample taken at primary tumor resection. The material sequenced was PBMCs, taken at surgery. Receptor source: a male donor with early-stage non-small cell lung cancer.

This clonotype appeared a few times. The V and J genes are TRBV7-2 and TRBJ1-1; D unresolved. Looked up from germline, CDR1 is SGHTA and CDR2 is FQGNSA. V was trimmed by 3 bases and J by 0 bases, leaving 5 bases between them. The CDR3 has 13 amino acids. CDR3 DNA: TGTGCCAGCAGCTTTTCGGTGAACACTGAAGCTTTCTTT. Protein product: CASSFSVNTEAFF. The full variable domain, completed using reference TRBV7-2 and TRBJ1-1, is GAGVSQSPSNKVTEKGKDVELRCDPISGHTALYWYRQSLGQGLEFLIYFQGNSAPDKSGLPSDRFSAERTGGSVSTLTIQRTQQEDSAVYLCASSFSVNTEAFFGQGTRLTVV.

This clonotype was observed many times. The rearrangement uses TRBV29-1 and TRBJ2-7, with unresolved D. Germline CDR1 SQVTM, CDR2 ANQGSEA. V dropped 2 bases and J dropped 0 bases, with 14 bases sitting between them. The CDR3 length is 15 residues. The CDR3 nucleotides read TGCAGCGTTGAAATTCCGCGCCTAAGCTCCTACGAGCAGTACTTC. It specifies CSVEIPRLSSYEQYF.

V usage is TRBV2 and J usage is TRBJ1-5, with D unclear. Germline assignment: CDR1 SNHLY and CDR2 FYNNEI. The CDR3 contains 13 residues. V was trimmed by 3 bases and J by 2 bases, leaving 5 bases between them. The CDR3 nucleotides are TGTGCCAGCAGTGAGTTTGGCAATCAGCCCCAGCATTTT. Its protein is CASSEFGNQPQHF.

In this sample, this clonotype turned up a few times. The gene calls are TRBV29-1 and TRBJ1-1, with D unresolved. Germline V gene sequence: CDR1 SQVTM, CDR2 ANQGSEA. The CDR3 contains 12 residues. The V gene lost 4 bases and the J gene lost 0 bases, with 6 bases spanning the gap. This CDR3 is CSVARLNTEAFF. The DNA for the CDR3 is TGCAGCGTTGCTAGGCTGAACACTGAAGCTTTCTTT. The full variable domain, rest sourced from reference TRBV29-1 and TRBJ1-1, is SAVISQKPSRDICQRGTSLTIQCQVDSQVTMMFWYRQQPGQSLTLIATANQGSEATYESGFVIDKFPISRPNLTFSTLTVSNMSPEDSSIYLCSVARLNTEAFFGQGTRLTVV.

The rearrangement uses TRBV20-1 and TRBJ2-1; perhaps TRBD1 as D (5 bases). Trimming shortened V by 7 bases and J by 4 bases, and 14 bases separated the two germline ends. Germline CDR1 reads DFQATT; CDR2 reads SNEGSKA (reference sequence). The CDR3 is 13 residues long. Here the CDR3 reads CSVYRTLYNEQFF. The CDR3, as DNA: TGCAGTGTTTACAGGACATTATACAATGAGCAGTTCTTC.

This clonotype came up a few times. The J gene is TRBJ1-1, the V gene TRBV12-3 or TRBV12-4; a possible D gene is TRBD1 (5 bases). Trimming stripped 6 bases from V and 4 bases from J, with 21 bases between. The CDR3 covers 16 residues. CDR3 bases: TGTGCCAGCAGACCGAAGTCGGGGCGATTGGGCACTGAAGCTTTCTTT. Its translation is CASRPKSGRLGTEAFF.

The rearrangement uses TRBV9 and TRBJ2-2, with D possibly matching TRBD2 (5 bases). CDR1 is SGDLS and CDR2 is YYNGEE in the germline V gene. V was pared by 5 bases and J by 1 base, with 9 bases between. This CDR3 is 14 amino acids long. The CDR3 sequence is CASRESGNTGELFF. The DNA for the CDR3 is TGTGCCAGCAGAGAAAGCGGGAACACCGGGGAGCTGTTTTTT.

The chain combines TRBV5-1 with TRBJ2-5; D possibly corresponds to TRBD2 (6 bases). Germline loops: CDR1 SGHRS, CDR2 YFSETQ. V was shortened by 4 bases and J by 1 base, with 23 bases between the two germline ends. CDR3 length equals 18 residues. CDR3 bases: TGCGCCAGCAGCCCAACCCTAGCGCGTCAAAGGCCCCAAGAGACCCAGTACTTC. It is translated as CASSPTLARQRPQETQYF. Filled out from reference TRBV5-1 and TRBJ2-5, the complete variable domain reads KAGVTQTPRYLIKTRGQQVTLSCSPISGHRSVSWYQQTPGQGLQFLFEYFSETQRNKGNFPGRFSGRQFSNSRSEMNVSTLELGDSALYLCASSPTLARQRPQETQYFGPGTRLLVL.

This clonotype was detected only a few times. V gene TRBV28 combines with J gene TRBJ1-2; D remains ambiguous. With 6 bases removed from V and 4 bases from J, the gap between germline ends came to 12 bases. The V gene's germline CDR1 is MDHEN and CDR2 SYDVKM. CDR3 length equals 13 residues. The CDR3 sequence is CASSEPNPYGYTF. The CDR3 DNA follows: TGTGCCAGCAGCGAGCCAAACCCCTATGGCTACACCTTC.

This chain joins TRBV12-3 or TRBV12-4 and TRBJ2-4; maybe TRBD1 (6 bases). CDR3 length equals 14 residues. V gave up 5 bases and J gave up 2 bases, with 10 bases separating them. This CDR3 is CASSITGTKNIQYF. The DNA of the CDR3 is TGTGCCAGCAGTATCACAGGGACCAAAAACATTCAGTACTTC.

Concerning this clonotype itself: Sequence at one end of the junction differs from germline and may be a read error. CDR3 protein: CTSSLGMTGTGGSPLHF. The CDR3 DNA reads as TGCACCAGCAGTTTAGGGATGACCGGGACAGGGGGATCACCCCTCCACTTT. This sequence joins TRBV27 and TRBJ1-6; 11 bases fit TRBD1. The CDR3 contains 17 residues. The germline gives CDR1 MNHEY, CDR2 SMNVEV (reference sequence).

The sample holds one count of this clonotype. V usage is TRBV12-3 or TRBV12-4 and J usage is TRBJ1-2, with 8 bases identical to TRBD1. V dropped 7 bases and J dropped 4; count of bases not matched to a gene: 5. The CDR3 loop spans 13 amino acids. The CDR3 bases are TGTGCCAGCAACGTAGGACAGGGCTATGGCTACACCTTC. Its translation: CASNVGQGYGYTF.

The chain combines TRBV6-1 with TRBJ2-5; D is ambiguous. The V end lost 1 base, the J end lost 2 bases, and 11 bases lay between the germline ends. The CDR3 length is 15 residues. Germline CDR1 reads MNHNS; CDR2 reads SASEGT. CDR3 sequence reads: CASSEVGLRQETQYF. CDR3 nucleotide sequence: TGTGCCAGCAGTGAAGTCGGGTTACGGCAAGAGACCCAGTACTTC.

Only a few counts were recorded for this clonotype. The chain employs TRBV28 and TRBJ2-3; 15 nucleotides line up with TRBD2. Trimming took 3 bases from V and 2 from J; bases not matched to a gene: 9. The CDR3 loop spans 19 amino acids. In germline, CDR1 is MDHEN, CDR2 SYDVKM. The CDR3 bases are TGTGCCAGCAGTTTCGGACTAGCGGGAGGGCGGGGTGCCACAGATACGCAGTATTTT. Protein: CASSFGLAGGRGATDTQYF.

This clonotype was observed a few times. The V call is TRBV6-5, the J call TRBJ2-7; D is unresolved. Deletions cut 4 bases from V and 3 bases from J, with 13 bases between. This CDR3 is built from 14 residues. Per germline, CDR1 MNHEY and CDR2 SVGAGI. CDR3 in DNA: TGTGCCAGCAGTTTTGCTCCAGGAGACTACGAGCAGTACTTC. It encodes CASSFAPGDYEQYF.

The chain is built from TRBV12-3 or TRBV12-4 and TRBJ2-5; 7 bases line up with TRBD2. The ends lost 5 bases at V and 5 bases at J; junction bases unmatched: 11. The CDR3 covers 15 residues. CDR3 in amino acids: CASSIMAGAQETQYF. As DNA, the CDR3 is TGTGCCAGCAGTATTATGGCGGGAGCTCAGGAGACCCAGTACTTC.

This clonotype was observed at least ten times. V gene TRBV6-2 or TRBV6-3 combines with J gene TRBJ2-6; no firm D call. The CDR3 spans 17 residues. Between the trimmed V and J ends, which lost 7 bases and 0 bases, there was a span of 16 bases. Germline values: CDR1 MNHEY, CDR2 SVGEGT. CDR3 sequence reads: CASIRRTGSSGANVLTF. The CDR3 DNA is TGTGCCAGCATCCGACGGACCGGCAGCTCTGGGGCCAACGTCCTGACTTTC.

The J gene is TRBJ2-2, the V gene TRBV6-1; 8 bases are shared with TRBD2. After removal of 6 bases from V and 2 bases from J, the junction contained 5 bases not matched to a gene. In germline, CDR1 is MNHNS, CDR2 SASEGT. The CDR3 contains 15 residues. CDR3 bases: TGTGCCAGCAGAGAACTAGCGGTAAACACCGGGGAGCTGTTTTTT. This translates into CASRELAVNTGELFF.

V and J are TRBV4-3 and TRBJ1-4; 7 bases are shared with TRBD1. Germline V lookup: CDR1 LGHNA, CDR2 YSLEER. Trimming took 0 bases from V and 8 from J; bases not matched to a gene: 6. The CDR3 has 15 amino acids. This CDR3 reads CASSQEYRGFEKLFF. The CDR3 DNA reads TGCGCCAGCAGCCAAGAGTACAGGGGCTTCGAAAAACTGTTTTTT.

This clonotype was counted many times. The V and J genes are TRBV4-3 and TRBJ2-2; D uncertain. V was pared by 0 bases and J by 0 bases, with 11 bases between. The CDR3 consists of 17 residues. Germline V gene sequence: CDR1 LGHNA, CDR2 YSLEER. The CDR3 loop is CASSQDPVSSNTGELFF. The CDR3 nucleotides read TGCGCCAGCAGCCAAGATCCTGTCAGCTCGAACACCGGGGAGCTGTTTTTT.

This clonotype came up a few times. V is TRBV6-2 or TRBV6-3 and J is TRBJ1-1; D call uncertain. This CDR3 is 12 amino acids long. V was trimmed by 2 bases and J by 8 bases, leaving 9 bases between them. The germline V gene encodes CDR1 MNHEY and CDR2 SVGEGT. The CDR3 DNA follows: TGTGCCAGCAGTTACCCGGGTCCCGAAGCTTTCTTT. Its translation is CASSYPGPEAFF.

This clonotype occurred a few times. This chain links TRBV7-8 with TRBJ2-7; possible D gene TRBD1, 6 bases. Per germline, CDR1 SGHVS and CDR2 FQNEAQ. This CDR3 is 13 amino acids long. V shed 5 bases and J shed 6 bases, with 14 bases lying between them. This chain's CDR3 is CASSRDMTGEQYF. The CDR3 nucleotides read TGTGCCAGCAGCCGGGACATGACCGGCGAGCAGTACTTC. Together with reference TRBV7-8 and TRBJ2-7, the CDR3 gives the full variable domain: GAGVSQSPRYKVAKRGQDVALRCDPISGHVSLFWYQQALGQGPEFLTYFQNEAQLDKSGLPSDRFFAERPEGSVSTLKIQRTQQEDSAVYLCASSRDMTGEQYFGPGTRLTVT.

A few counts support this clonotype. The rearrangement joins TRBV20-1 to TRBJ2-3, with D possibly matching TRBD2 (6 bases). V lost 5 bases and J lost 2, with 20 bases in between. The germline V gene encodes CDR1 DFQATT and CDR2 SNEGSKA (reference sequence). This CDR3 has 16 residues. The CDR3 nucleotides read TGCAGTGCTTCCCCCTTTGTGGGGGGACCCACAGATACGCAGTATTTT. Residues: CSASPFVGGPTDTQYF.

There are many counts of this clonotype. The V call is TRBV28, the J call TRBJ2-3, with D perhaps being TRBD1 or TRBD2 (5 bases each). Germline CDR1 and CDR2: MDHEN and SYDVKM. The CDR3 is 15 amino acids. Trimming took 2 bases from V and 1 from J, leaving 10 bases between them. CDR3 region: CASSLPQGGTDTQYF. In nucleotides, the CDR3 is TGTGCCAGCAGTTTACCTCAGGGAGGCACAGATACGCAGTATTTT.

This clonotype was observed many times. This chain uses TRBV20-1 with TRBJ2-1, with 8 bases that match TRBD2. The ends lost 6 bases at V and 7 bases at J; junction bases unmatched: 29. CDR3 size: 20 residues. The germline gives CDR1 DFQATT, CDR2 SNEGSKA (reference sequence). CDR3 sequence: CSASPPSGRVPLAGLNEQFF. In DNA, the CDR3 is TGCAGTGCCTCCCCACCCAGCGGGAGAGTCCCCCTAGCAGGTTTGAATGAGCAGTTCTTC.

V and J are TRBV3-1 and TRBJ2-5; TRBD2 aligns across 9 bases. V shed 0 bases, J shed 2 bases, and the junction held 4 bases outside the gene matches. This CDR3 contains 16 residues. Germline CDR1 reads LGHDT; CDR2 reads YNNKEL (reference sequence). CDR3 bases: TGTGCCAGCAGCCAAGATTTGACTAGCGGACAAGAGACCCAGTACTTC. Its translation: CASSQDLTSGQETQYF.

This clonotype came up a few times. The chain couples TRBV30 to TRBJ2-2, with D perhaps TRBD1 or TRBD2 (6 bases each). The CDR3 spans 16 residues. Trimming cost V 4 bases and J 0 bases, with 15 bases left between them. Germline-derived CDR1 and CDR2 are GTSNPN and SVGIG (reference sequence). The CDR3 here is CAWILGGAANTGELFF. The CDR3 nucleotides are TGTGCCTGGATCCTCGGGGGCGCAGCGAACACCGGGGAGCTGTTTTTT.